What follows are 17 T cell receptor beta chains derived from one specimen sequenced in a study of CD8+CD57+ T cells in acquired aplastic anemia. Patients selected for sequencing had displayed CD8+CD57+ cell expansion by flow cytometry. Genomic DNA, the template, was used for profiling of the TCR beta VDJ and CDR3. TCRdb redid the calling of the reads with MiXCR, one entry per CDR3 protein. The sample carries about 160,000 distinct CDR3 sequences, about 50% recorded once. Sequencing used sorted CD4+, CD8+, or CD8+CD57+ T cells (not recorded which) from PBMCs. Receptor source: a human donor with aplastic anemia.

V gene TRBV20-1 combines with J gene TRBJ2-5, with D perhaps matching TRBD1 (5 bases). CDR3 size: 12 residues. Germline loops: CDR1 DFQATT, CDR2 SNEGSKA (reference sequence). Trimming took off 6 bases at V and 5 bases at J, with 13 bases between the two ends. The CDR3 bases are TGCAGTGCACAGGACCGGGTGGAGACCCAGTACTTC. Translated, it gives CSAQDRVETQYF.

As to this clonotype: A much larger clonotype is one base distant, so this may be a read error. This chain connects TRBV5-4 to TRBJ2-2; perhaps D is TRBD1 or TRBD2 (5 bases each). Germline assignment: CDR1 SGHNT and CDR2 YYREEE (reference sequence). CDR3 length equals 14 residues. CDR3 region: CASSLDTNTGEQFF. DNA for the CDR3: TGTGCCAGCAGCCTGGACACTAACACCGGGGAGCAGTTTTTT.

About this clonotype: An end of the junction does not agree with germline; a read error may underlie this. The chain combines TRBV20-1 with TRBJ1-6, with TRBD1 as a possible D gene (5 bases). Germline loops: CDR1 DFQATT, CDR2 SNEGSKA (reference sequence). CDR3 length equals 12 residues. Here the CDR3 DNA reads TGCAGCGCTAGTACAGGCGCCTCACCCCTCCACTTT. It encodes CSASTGASPLHF.

The rearrangement uses TRBV6-2 or TRBV6-3 and TRBJ2-1, with D tentatively TRBD1 (6 bases). This CDR3 is 16 amino acids long. Deletions cut 0 bases from V and 7 bases from J, with 16 bases between. Germline CDR1 MNHEY, CDR2 SVGEGT. The CDR3 region is CASSYSGRGYLNEQFF. As DNA, the CDR3 is TGTGCCAGCAGTTACTCCGGCAGGGGCTATCTAAATGAGCAGTTCTTC.

This clonotype was counted a few times. The rearrangement links TRBV9 to TRBJ2-2; 11 bases match TRBD2. Germline CDR1 is SGDLS and CDR2 is YYNGEE. V gave up 0 bases and J gave up 6 bases; unmatched junction bases: 10. The CDR3 has 18 residues. The CDR3 spells CASSVAIAGGPSPGELFF. CDR3 nucleotide sequence: TGTGCCAGCAGCGTAGCGATAGCGGGAGGGCCTAGTCCCGGGGAGCTGTTTTTT.

This clonotype has ten or more counts. This chain connects TRBV5-1 to TRBJ2-7, with 8 bases lining up with TRBD2. Trimming at V came to 5 bases and at J to 0 bases, leaving 7 bases not matched to a gene. Germline-derived CDR1 and CDR2 are SGHRS and YFSETQ. The CDR3 has 15 residues. CDR3 in amino acids: CASSTGTRSSYEQYF. For the CDR3, the DNA is TGCGCCAGCAGTACCGGGACTAGGAGCTCCTACGAGCAGTACTTC.

The chain has TRBV27 and TRBJ1-1, with 8 bases identical to TRBD1. J lost 0 bases, V lost 4 bases, and 10 bases had no gene match. Germline V CDR1 and CDR2: MNHEY, SMNVEV (reference sequence). The CDR3 length is 17 residues. CDR3 protein: CASSSSPGTGLNTEAFF. The CDR3 DNA follows: TGTGCCAGCAGTTCTAGTCCCGGGACAGGATTGAACACTGAAGCTTTCTTT.

There are many counts of this clonotype. The V gene is TRBV12-3 or TRBV12-4, the J gene TRBJ1-1, with TRBD1 identical over 8 bases. The CDR3 covers 14 residues. After removal of 3 bases from V and 10 bases from J, the junction contained 10 bases not matched to a gene. The CDR3 nucleotides read TGTGCCAGCAGTTTGATACGGGACAGGAGTGCAGCTTTCTTT. Amino acids: CASSLIRDRSAAFF.

The chain is built from TRBV6-2 or TRBV6-3 and TRBJ2-1; D may be TRBD2 (6 bases). The V and J ends lost 5 bases and 0 bases respectively, with 14 bases between them. Germline V gene data show CDR1 as MNHEY and CDR2 as SVGEGT. The CDR3 length is 16 residues. Written as DNA, the CDR3 is TGTGCCAGCAGTAACGGGGGACTGAGCTCCTACAATGAGCAGTTCTTC. It specifies CASSNGGLSSYNEQFF.

The chain employs TRBV20-1 and TRBJ2-5; 10 nucleotides match TRBD1. Per the germline V gene, CDR1 is DFQATT and CDR2 is SNEGSKA (reference sequence). V lost 3 bases to trimming and J lost 1 base; unmatched junction nucleotides: 2. The CDR3 extends over 14 amino acids. The CDR3 DNA is TGCAGTGCTAGGGGGGACAGGGGCCAAGAGACCCAGTACTTC. Amino acids: CSARGDRGQETQYF.

This clonotype has only a few counts. The V and J genes are TRBV4-1 and TRBJ2-3; perhaps D is TRBD1 or TRBD2 (6 bases each). CDR1 and CDR2 from the germline V gene are MGHRA and YSYEKL. The CDR3 is 18 amino acids. V dropped 4 bases and J dropped 1 base, with 21 bases sitting between them. CDR3: CASSPPRGREGGTDTQYF. DNA for the CDR3: TGCGCCAGCAGCCCCCCCCGGGGGCGCGAAGGAGGCACAGATACGCAGTATTTT.

At least ten counts were recorded for this clonotype. This chain links TRBV30 with TRBJ2-7; no clear D. Trimming removed 0 bases at V and 2 bases at J, with 8 bases between. The CDR3 consists of 13 residues. Germline CDR1 and CDR2: GTSNPN and SVGIG (reference sequence). DNA of the CDR3: TGTGCCTGGAGTGTGGGCGTGACCTACGAGCAGTACTTC. This sequence encodes CAWSVGVTYEQYF.

The chain carries TRBV7-9 and TRBJ1-1; D is unclear. V shed 1 base and J shed 7 bases, with 10 bases lying between them. CDR3 length equals 13 residues. Germline assignment: CDR1 SEHNR and CDR2 FQNEAQ (reference sequence). CDR3 loop: CASSLGQYGEAFF. As DNA, the CDR3 is TGTGCCAGCAGCTTAGGGCAATACGGTGAAGCTTTCTTT.

This clonotype has only a few counts. The rearrangement links TRBV29-1 to TRBJ2-4; 9 bases are a match to TRBD1. Germline-derived CDR1 and CDR2 are SQVTM and ANQGSEA. This CDR3 spans 14 amino acids. V lost 7 bases and J lost 1; bases outside the gene matches: 5. The DNA for the CDR3 is TGCAGCGCCCGACAGGGGGGGGCCAAAAACATTCAGTACTTC. Translated: CSARQGGAKNIQYF.

The CDR3: CASSMGNEQYF. The CDR3 bases are TGTGCCAGTAGTATGGGTAATGAGCAGTATTTT. This chain connects TRBV19 to TRBJ2-3; unclear D gene. V lost 3 bases to trimming and J lost 11 bases, with 9 bases between them. The germline gives CDR1 LNHDA, CDR2 SQIVND (reference sequence). The CDR3 contains 11 residues.

The chain is built from TRBV15 and TRBJ2-1; D is undetermined. V was pared by 6 bases and J by 8 bases, with 8 bases between. In germline, CDR1 is LNHNV, CDR2 YYDKDF (reference sequence). CDR3 size: 11 residues. This chain's CDR3 is CATSNPYEQFF. The CDR3 coding sequence is TGTGCCACCAGTAATCCCTATGAGCAGTTCTTC.

This clonotype was counted at least ten times. CDR3 nucleotide sequence: TGTGCCAGCAGTGAAACTTACCGATCGTCCGAAGCTTTCTTT. Its translation is CASSETYRSSEAFF. This chain links TRBV6-4 with TRBJ1-1; D is undetermined. The V and J ends lost 3 bases and 8 bases respectively, with 16 bases between them. The CDR3 totals 14 residues. Germline lookup yields CDR1 MRHNA and CDR2 SNTAGT.